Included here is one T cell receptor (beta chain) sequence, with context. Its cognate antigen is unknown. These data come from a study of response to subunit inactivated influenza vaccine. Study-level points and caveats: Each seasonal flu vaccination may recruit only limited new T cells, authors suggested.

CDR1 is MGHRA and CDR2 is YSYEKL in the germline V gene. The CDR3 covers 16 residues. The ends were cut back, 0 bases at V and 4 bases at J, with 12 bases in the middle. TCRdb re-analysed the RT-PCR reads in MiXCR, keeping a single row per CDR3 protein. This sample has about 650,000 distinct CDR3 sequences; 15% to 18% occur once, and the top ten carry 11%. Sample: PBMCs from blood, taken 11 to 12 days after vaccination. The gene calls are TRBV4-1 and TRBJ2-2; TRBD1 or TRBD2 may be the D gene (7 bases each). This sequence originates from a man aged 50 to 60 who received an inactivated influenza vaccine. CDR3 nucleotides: TGCGCCAGCAGCCAAGATTCAGGGGGGGGCACCGGGGAGCTGTTTTTT. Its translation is CASSQDSGGGTGELFF.